These 6 T cell receptor beta chains originate from one sample sequenced in a study of cytomegalovirus exposure and HLA in healthy donors. The primer mix had 60 Vbeta and 13 Jbeta primers. TCRdb's table, derived via immunoSEQ multiplex PCR, lists solely in-frame clones and lacks some. The sample yields 120,000 or so clones, about 11% seen once. Source material: PBMCs. These receptors came from a woman in her late teens or twenties in good health and CMV-seropositive.

This chain uses TRBV6-5 with TRBJ1-2, with no clear D. CDR3 length equals 15 residues. CDR1 and CDR2 from the germline V gene are MNHEY and SVGAGI. V dropped 6 bases and J dropped 8 bases, with 22 bases sitting between them. The CDR3 reads CASRFGQDGGKGYTF. CDR3 coding DNA: TGTGCCAGCAGATTCGGGCAGGACGGAGGAAAAGGCTACACCTTC.

The table lists this clone with a few counts. The chain recombines TRBV18 with TRBJ2-2, with 7 bases aligning to TRBD2. With 1 base clipped from V and 5 bases from J, the junction kept 4 bases outside the gene matches. CDR3 size: 15 residues. The germline V gene encodes CDR1 KGHSH and CDR2 LQKENI. The CDR3 nucleotides are TGTGCCAGCTCACCACAGACGGGAGGAACCGGGGAGCTGTTTTTT. Its protein is CASSPQTGGTGELFF.

This clone was seen more than once but under ten times. The chain links TRBV5-6 to TRBJ2-1, with 7 bases aligning to TRBD1. Trimming at V came to 9 bases and at J to 0 bases, leaving 3 bases not matched to a gene. CDR1 SGHDT and CDR2 YYEEEE come from the germline V gene. The length of the CDR3 is 13 residues. The CDR3 sequence: CATTGSSYNEQFF. The CDR3 DNA reads as TGTGCCACGACAGGGAGCTCCTACAATGAGCAGTTCTTC. The variable domain in full, completed from reference TRBV5-6 and TRBJ2-1, reads DAGVTQSPTHLIKTRGQQVTLRCSPKSGHDTVSWYQQALGQGPQFIFQYYEEEERQRGNFPDRFSGHQFPNYSSELNVNALLLGDSALYLCATTGSSYNEQFFGPGTRLTVL.

This clone appeared a few times. The chain joins TRBV4-2 to TRBJ1-2; 8 bases are shared with TRBD1. V shed 2 bases, J shed 6 bases, and the junction held 5 bases outside the gene matches. The CDR3 covers 14 residues. Per the germline V gene, CDR1 is LGHNA and CDR2 is YNFKEQ. The chain's CDR3 is CASSQSDRANGYTF. CDR3 coding DNA: TGTGCCAGCAGCCAATCGGACAGGGCAAATGGCTACACCTTC.

This clone has only a few counts. This sequence joins TRBV4-1 and TRBJ1-5; 7 bases line up with TRBD1. The CDR3 consists of 15 residues. Trimming took 0 bases from V and 6 from J; bases not matched to a gene: 5. CDR1 is MGHRA and CDR2 is YSYEKL in the germline V gene. The CDR3 DNA follows: TGCGCCAGCAGCCAAGAGGGACAGTATTTTCAGCCCCAGCATTTT. Translating it yields CASSQEGQYFQPQHF.

This clone has just a few counts. This chain uses TRBV5-6 with TRBJ1-2, with TRBD1 matching 9 bases. The CDR3 spans 14 residues. J lost 8 bases, V lost 3 bases, and 8 bases had no gene match. The germline gives CDR1 SGHDT, CDR2 YYEEEE. The DNA of the CDR3 is TGTGCCAGCAGCTCGAAGAACAGGGGGCAGGGCTACACCTTC. Its protein product is CASSSKNRGQGYTF.